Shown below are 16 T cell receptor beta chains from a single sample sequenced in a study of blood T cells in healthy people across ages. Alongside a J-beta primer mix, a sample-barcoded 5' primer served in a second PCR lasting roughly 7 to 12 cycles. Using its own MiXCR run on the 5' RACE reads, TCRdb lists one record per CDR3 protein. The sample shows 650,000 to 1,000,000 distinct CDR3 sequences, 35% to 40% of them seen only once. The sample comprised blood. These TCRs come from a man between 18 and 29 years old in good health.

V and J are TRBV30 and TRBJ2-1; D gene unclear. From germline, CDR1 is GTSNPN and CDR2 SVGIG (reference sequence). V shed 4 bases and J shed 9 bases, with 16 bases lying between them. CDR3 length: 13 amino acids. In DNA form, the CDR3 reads TGTGCCTGGACCGCATGGCTCGGGTCTGAGCAGTTCTTC. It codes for CAWTAWLGSEQFF.

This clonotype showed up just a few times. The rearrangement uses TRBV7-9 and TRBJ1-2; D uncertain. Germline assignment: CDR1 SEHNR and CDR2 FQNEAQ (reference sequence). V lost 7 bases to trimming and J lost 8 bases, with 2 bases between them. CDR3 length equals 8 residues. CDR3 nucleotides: TGTGCCAGCACCGGCTACACCTTC. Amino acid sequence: CASTGYTF.

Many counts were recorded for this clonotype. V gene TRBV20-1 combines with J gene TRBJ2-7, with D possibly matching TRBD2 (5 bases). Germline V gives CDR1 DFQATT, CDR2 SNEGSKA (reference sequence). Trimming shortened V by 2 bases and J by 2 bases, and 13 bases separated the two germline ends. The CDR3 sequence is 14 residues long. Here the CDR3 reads CSARSTTNTYEQYF. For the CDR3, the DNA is TGCAGTGCTAGATCTACGACTAACACCTACGAGCAGTACTTC.

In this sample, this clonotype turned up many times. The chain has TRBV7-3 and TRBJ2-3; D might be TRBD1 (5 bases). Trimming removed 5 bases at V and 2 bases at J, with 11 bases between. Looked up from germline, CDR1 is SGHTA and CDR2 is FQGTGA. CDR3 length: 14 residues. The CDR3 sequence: CASSNTGATDTQYF. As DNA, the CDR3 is TGTGCCAGCAGCAACACAGGAGCCACAGATACGCAGTATTTT. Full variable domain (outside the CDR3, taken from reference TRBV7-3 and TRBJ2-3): GAGVSQTPSNKVTEKGKYVELRCDPISGHTALYWYRQSLGQGPEFLIYFQGTGAADDSGLPNDRFFAVRPEGSVSTLKIQRTERGDSAVYLCASSNTGATDTQYFGPGTRLTVL.

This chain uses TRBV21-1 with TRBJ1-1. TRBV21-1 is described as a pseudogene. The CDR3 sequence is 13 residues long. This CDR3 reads CARDARTNTEAFF. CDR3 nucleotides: TGTGCCAGGGACGCTCGAACGAACACTGAAGCTTTCTTT.

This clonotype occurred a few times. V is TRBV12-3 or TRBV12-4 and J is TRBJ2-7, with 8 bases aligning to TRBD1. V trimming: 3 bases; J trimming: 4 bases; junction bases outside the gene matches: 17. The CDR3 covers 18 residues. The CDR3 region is CASSFRAGQGWSPYEQYF. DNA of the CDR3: TGTGCCAGCAGTTTTAGGGCTGGACAGGGCTGGAGTCCGTACGAGCAGTACTTC.

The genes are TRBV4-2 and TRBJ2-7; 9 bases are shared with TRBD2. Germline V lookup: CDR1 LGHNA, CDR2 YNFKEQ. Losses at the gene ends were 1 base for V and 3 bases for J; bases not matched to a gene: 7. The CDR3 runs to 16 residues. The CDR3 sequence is CASSQVSSGDLYEQYF. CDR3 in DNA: TGTGCCAGCAGCCAAGTGTCTAGCGGGGACCTCTACGAGCAGTACTTC.

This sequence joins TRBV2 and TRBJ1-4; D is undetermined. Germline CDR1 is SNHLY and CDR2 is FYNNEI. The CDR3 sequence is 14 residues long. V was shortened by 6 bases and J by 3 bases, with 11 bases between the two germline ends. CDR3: CASRFERSNEKLFF. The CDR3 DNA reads TGTGCCAGCAGATTCGAGAGATCTAATGAAAAACTGTTTTTT.

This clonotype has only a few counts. As DNA, the CDR3 is TGTGCCAGCAGTTTGGTGTCAGTCGCTGAAGCTTTCTTT. Translating it yields CASSLVSVAEAFF. V is TRBV12-3 or TRBV12-4 and J is TRBJ1-1; D uncertain. This CDR3 spans 13 amino acids. V gave up 3 bases and J gave up 6 bases, with 11 bases separating them.

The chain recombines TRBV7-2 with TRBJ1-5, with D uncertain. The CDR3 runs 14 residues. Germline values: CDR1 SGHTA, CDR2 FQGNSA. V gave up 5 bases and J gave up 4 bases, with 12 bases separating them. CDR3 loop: CTSSPLERNQPQHF. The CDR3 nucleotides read TGTACCAGCAGCCCCCTAGAACGGAATCAGCCCCAGCATTTT.

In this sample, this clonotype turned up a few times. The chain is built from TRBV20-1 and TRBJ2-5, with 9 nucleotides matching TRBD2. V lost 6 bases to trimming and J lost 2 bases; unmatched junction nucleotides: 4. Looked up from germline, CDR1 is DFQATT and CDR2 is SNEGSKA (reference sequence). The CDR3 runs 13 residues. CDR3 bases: TGCAGTGCACCGCTAGCGGGGCAAGAGACCCAGTACTTC. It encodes CSAPLAGQETQYF.

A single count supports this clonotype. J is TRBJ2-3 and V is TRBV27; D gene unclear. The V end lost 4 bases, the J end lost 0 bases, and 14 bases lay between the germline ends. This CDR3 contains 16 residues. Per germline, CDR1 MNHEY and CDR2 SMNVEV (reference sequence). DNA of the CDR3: TGTGCCAGCAGTTCCCTCGACCCCGTAAGCACAGATACGCAGTATTTT. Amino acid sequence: CASSSLDPVSTDTQYF.

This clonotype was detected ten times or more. CDR3 DNA sequence: TGTGCCAGCAGCTTAGTCGAGGAGACCCAGTACTTC. Protein: CASSLVEETQYF. The rearrangement joins TRBV7-2 to TRBJ2-5; D remains unclear. Germline assignment: CDR1 SGHTA and CDR2 FQGNSA. The CDR3 length is 12 residues. V lost 1 base and J 5 bases, leaving 5 bases between the germline ends. The full variable domain, completed using reference TRBV7-2 and TRBJ2-5, is GAGVSQSPSNKVTEKGKDVELRCDPISGHTALYWYRQSLGQGLEFLIYFQGNSAPDKSGLPSDRFSAERTGGSVSTLTIQRTQQEDSAVYLCASSLVEETQYFGPGTRLLVL.

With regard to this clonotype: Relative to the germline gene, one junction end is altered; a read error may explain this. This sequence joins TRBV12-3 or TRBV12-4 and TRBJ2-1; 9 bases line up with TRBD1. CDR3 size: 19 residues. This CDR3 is CASSGGGQGSARSYIEQFF. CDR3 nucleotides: TGTGCCAGCAGTGGGGGGGGACAGGGAAGCGCCAGGTCCTACATTGAGCAGTTCTTC.

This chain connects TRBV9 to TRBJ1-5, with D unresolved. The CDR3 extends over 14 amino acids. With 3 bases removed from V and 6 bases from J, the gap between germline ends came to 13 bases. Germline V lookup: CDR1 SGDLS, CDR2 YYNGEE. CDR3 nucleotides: TGTGCCAGCAGCGCAAGTCCGTGGCGTCAGCCCCAGCATTTT. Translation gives CASSASPWRQPQHF.

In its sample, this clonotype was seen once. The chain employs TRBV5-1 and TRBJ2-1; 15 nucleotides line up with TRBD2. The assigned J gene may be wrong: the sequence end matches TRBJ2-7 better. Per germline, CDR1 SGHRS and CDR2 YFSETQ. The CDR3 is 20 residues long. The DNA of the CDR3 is TGCGCCAGCAGCTTGTTGGGGACTAGCGGGGGGTCGAGCTCCTACAATGAGCAGTACTTC. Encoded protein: CASSLLGTSGGSSSYNEQYF.